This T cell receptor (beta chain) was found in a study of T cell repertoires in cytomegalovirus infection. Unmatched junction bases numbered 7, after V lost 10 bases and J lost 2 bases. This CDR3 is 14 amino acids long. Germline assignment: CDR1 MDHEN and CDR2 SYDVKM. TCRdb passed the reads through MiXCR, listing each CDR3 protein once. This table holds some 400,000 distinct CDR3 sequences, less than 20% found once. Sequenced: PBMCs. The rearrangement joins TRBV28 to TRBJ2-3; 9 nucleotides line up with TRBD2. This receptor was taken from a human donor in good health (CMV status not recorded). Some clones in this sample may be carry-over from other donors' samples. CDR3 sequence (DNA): TGTGCCACCTGGCCTAGCGGGGTCACAGATACGCAGTATTTT. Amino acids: CATWPSGVTDTQYF.